This T cell receptor beta chain was found in a study of T cell repertoires in cytomegalovirus infection. For the study at large: Selected CMV epitopes included recently identified HLA-C-restricted ones as well as well-studied HLA-B-restricted ones. Study-level results: The ex vivo response was dominated by HLA-C-restricted CMV-specific TCR beta clonotypes. Cumulative frequency (of public TCR beta family members) identified carriers of CMV plus the relevant HLA.

A remark on this clonotype: Its matching antigen is unknown.

Each CDR3 protein is one row after TCRdb ran MiXCR on the reads. The sample contains 80,000 or so distinct CDR3 sequences, around 40% of which appear only once. From germline, CDR1 is DFQATT and CDR2 SNEGSKA (reference sequence). The CDR3 is 17 residues long. V lost 0 bases and J 0 bases, leaving 12 bases between the germline ends. The genes are TRBV20-1 and TRBJ1-6; tentative D call: TRBD1 (5 bases). This sequence was found in a human donor in good health (CMV status not recorded). Some clones in this sample may be carry-over from other donors' samples. The sample in question was CD8+ T cells from cultured PBMCs, obtained from culture after CMV antigen stimulation. The CDR3 loop reads CSARDRGASSYNSPLHF. As DNA, the CDR3 is TGCAGTGCTAGAGATCGGGGCGCGAGCTCCTATAATTCACCCCTCCACTTT.